The 20 T cell receptor beta chains listed next were all sequenced from one sample in a study of T-cell memory formation after mild COVID-19. Each CDR3 protein is one row after TCRdb ran MiXCR on the 5' RACE reads. The sample lists almost 550,000 distinct CDR3 sequences, around 21% occurring once. Sequencing was done on a sample of PBMCs or a T cell subset sorted from them (not recorded which). These receptor sequences come from an adult woman who had mild COVID-19 (a few samples of this study predate the infection). Cell type and time point are not known.

V and J are TRBV20-1 and TRBJ2-1, with 11 positions matching TRBD2. The CDR3 totals 14 residues. Trimming removed 5 bases from V and 5 bases from J; junction bases left unmatched: 5. In germline, CDR1 is DFQATT, CDR2 SNEGSKA (reference sequence). CDR3 residues: CSAPTSGDHNEQFF. CDR3 nucleotides: TGCAGTGCTCCGACTAGCGGGGACCACAATGAGCAGTTCTTC.

The CDR3 bases are TGCGCCAGCAGCTTGGAAAGGGGAGCCTCCTACGAGCAGTACTTC. Its translation is CASSLERGASYEQYF. The gene calls are TRBV5-1 and TRBJ2-7; D might be TRBD1 or TRBD2, each matching 5 bases. Looked up from germline, CDR1 is SGHRS and CDR2 is YFSETQ. Trimming cost V 0 bases and J 0 bases, with 10 bases left between them. The CDR3 has 15 amino acids.

The sample holds many counts of this clonotype. The J gene is TRBJ2-2, the V gene TRBV3-1; 10 bases agree with TRBD2. From germline, CDR1 is LGHDT and CDR2 YNNKEL (reference sequence). This CDR3 is built from 19 residues. The junction had 8 bases not matched to a gene; V was cut back by 1 base and J by 0 bases. CDR3 coding DNA: TGTGCCAGCAGCCAAGTTAGTTGGCTAGCGGGGGCGAACACCGGGGAGCTGTTTTTT. Translation: CASSQVSWLAGANTGELFF. The full variable domain, with the rest looked up from reference TRBV3-1 and TRBJ2-2, is DTAVSQTPKYLVTQMGNDKSIKCEQNLGHDTMYWYKQDSKKFLKIMFSYNNKELIINETVPNRFSPKSPDKAHLNLHINSLELGDSAVYFCASSQVSWLAGANTGELFFGEGSRLTVL.

This clonotype was seen just once. Here the CDR3 DNA reads TGTGCCAGCAGCTCCGGGGGACTAGCGGGGGGGCCCGATACGCAGTATTTT. Protein product: CASSSGGLAGGPDTQYF. The V call is TRBV3-1, the J call TRBJ2-3, with TRBD2 identical over 16 bases. Germline assignment: CDR1 LGHDT and CDR2 YNNKEL (reference sequence). V shed 5 bases, J shed 6 bases, and the junction held 8 bases outside the gene matches. The CDR3 is 17 amino acids.

This clonotype was detected a few times. The rearrangement joins TRBV12-3 or TRBV12-4 to TRBJ1-1, with 11 nucleotides matching TRBD1. V shed 5 bases, J shed 7 bases, and the junction held 6 bases outside the gene matches. The CDR3 sequence is 14 residues long. The CDR3 is CASSPWTGGNEAFF. The CDR3 DNA follows: TGTGCCAGCAGTCCCTGGACAGGGGGCAATGAAGCTTTCTTT.

J is TRBJ2-3 and V is TRBV30; 9 bases align to TRBD1. The CDR3 has 15 amino acids. Germline trimming cut 3 bases from V and 3 bases from J; bases unmatched to any gene: 7. In germline, CDR1 is GTSNPN, CDR2 SVGIG (reference sequence). Here the CDR3 reads CAWRVPGQGTDTQYF. CDR3 in DNA: TGTGCCTGGAGAGTACCGGGACAGGGAACAGATACGCAGTATTTT.

The sample holds a few counts of this clonotype. The rearrangement links TRBV20-1 to TRBJ2-7, with 8 bases matching TRBD2. The CDR3 extends over 14 amino acids. The V gene end was trimmed by 3 bases and the J gene end by 3 bases; junction bases not matched to a gene: 7. In germline, CDR1 is DFQATT, CDR2 SNEGSKA (reference sequence). CDR3 in DNA: TGCAGTGCTAGGGGGATAGCGGGAAACTACGAGCAGTACTTC. This translates into CSARGIAGNYEQYF.

This clonotype was counted ten times or more. This chain uses TRBV20-1 with TRBJ2-7, with TRBD2 matching over 12 bases. This CDR3 contains 15 residues. The J segment lost 2 bases and the V segment lost 0 bases, leaving 2 bases of the junction unmatched. Per the germline V gene, CDR1 is DFQATT and CDR2 is SNEGSKA (reference sequence). The CDR3 nucleotides are TGCAGTGCTAGAGAACTAGCGGGGGGAGCCTACGAGCAGTACTTC. Encoded protein: CSARELAGGAYEQYF.

The rearrangement joins TRBV12-3 or TRBV12-4 to TRBJ2-1; tentatively, D is TRBD1 (6 bases). V was clipped by 5 bases and J by 6 bases, with 17 bases between them. The CDR3 is made up of 15 amino acids. For the CDR3, the DNA is TGTGCCAGCAGTCCAGGGGCAATAAAACCCAATGAGCAGTTCTTC. Residues: CASSPGAIKPNEQFF.

The chain recombines TRBV12-5 with TRBJ1-5; TRBD1 might be the D (5 bases). The V and J ends lost 7 bases and 3 bases respectively, with 10 bases between them. Germline V gene lookup returns CDR1 LGHNT and CDR2 FRNRAP. CDR3 length equals 13 residues. The DNA for the CDR3 is TGTGCTAGTGAGGGGTCTACCAATCAGCCCCAGCATTTT. Its protein product is CASEGSTNQPQHF.

This clonotype was seen a few times. This chain joins TRBV6-1 and TRBJ2-3; D tentatively fits TRBD1 or TRBD2 (6 bases each). Germline V CDR1 and CDR2: MNHNS, SASEGT. Trimming stripped 1 base from V and 1 base from J, with 18 bases between. The CDR3 has 18 residues. CDR3 DNA: TGTGCCAGCAGTGAAGTAGAGGGGGGAGGAGGGGGCACAGATACGCAGTATTTT. Translated: CASSEVEGGGGGTDTQYF.

This clonotype came up a few times. The chain recombines TRBV12-3 or TRBV12-4 with TRBJ2-2; D might be TRBD2 (6 bases). Deletions cut 2 bases from V and 4 bases from J, with 11 bases between. CDR3 length: 15 residues. The CDR3 spells CASSLSGPVTGELFF. The CDR3 bases are TGTGCCAGCAGTTTAAGCGGGCCGGTCACCGGGGAGCTGTTTTTT.

This chain joins TRBV7-9 and TRBJ2-1; unclear D gene. The V gene's germline CDR1 is SEHNR and CDR2 FQNEAQ (reference sequence). V was clipped by 1 base and J by 1 base, with 11 bases between them. This CDR3 contains 16 residues. In DNA form, the CDR3 reads TGTGCCAGCAGCTTAGATCTCGGATGGTCCTACAATGAGCAGTTCTTC. Translated: CASSLDLGWSYNEQFF.

In its sample, this clonotype was seen a few times. The gene calls are TRBV25-1 and TRBJ2-3, with 8 bases that match TRBD1. The CDR3 runs 13 residues. CDR1 and CDR2 (germline): MGHDK, SYGVNS. The trim removed 6 bases at V and 5 bases at J, leaving 4 bases unmatched. Here the CDR3 reads CASRGQVVDTQYF. Here the CDR3 DNA reads TGTGCCAGCAGGGGACAGGTGGTAGATACGCAGTATTTT.

The V gene is TRBV6-2 or TRBV6-3, the J gene TRBJ1-1; D gene unclear. In germline, CDR1 is MNHEY, CDR2 SVGEGT. Trimming removed 6 bases from V and 4 bases from J, with 12 bases in between. CDR3 length equals 13 residues. The CDR3 DNA reads TGTGCCAGCAGCCCACTGGAGGCCACTGAAGCTTTCTTT. Translation: CASSPLEATEAFF.

This chain connects TRBV19 to TRBJ1-2, with 11 bases aligning to TRBD1. CDR1 is LNHDA and CDR2 is SQIVND in the germline V gene (reference sequence). The CDR3 consists of 14 residues. V lost 3 bases and J lost 6; bases outside the gene matches: 3. CDR3 DNA sequence: TGTGCCAGTAGTATTCGGGGACAGGGGGATGGCTACACCTTC. Protein sequence: CASSIRGQGDGYTF.

The chain employs TRBV5-5 and TRBJ2-4, with 7 bases matching TRBD1. The CDR3 consists of 16 residues. The V gene end was trimmed by 3 bases and the J gene end by 2 bases; junction bases not matched to a gene: 8. Germline V lookup: CDR1 SGHKS, CDR2 YYEKEE (reference sequence). CDR3 sequence reads: CASSSTGSASKNIQYF. CDR3 nucleotides: TGTGCCAGCAGCTCGACAGGGAGCGCCTCCAAAAACATTCAGTACTTC.

The V call is TRBV24-1, the J call TRBJ2-3, with D unclear. The CDR3 has 13 amino acids. Trimming took off 3 bases at V and 8 bases at J, with 11 bases between the two ends. CDR1 KGHDR and CDR2 SFDVKD come from the germline V gene. CDR3 nucleotides: TGTGCCACCAGTGATCCGATGTGGGCTACGCAGTATTTT. Its translation: CATSDPMWATQYF.

This clonotype was counted between two and nine times. This chain connects TRBV4-1 to TRBJ1-5; unclear D gene. V shed 0 bases and J shed 0 bases, with 6 bases lying between them. The CDR3 is 15 amino acids. From germline, CDR1 is MGHRA and CDR2 YSYEKL. Written as DNA, the CDR3 is TGCGCCAGCAGCCAAGATTTCCCTAGCAATCAGCCCCAGCATTTT. Protein sequence: CASSQDFPSNQPQHF.

The V and J genes are TRBV7-9 and TRBJ1-3; the D gene is possibly TRBD1 (5 bases). The CDR3 has 14 residues. With 6 bases removed from V and 9 bases from J, the gap between germline ends came to 18 bases. The germline V gene has CDR1 SEHNR and CDR2 FQNEAQ (reference sequence). The CDR3 protein is CASRRQMDVGTIYF. The CDR3 DNA follows: TGTGCCAGCAGACGACAGATGGACGTCGGCACCATATATTTT.